This T cell receptor beta chain was identified in a study of blood T cell repertoires in COVID-19 (dated by TCRdb to 2019 to 2021). General notes on the study: Samples from collaborators originated in the United States, Italy and Spain and spanned both the acute and convalescent phases of COVID-19. The material from the prospective study consisted of cDNA or gDNA derived from T cells, B-cell-depleted T cells, or PBMCs. Deeply sampled blood TCRbeta repertoires from subjects exposed to, actively infected with, or recovered from COVID-19 were included in the dataset. The repertoires were made available in a free public database intended to serve as a resource for research on the immune response to SARS-CoV-2. The samples were drawn from two sources: the first 160 participants of the ongoing ImmuneRACE study, and some 1,300 subjects contributed by 6 global collaborators. A de-identified subject ID, COVID-19 status, age in years and sex were almost always included in the sample metadata. HLA class I and class II types, where available, came from metadata supplied by the sample provider rather than from assay-based typing.

The immunoSEQ Assay, a bias-controlled multiplex PCR, was used to amplify TCRbeta CDR3 regions from genomic DNA. Per the original workflow: Nucleated cell counts per sample were estimated from amplification of reference gene primers within the assay. To quantify the absolute abundance of each unique TCRbeta CDR3 rearrangement, sequence reads were collapsed and filtered. For each sample, productive Simpson clonality was calculated by taking the square root of Simpson's diversity index across productive rearrangements. Drawn from immuneACCESS, this table holds only the in-frame rearrangements with V and J called that TCRdb kept. Clones are partly lost; checked studies trace under half to an unresolved V gene and leave the rest unexplained. The V and J calls and clone size were taken over from that table, and D and trimming were inferred from the DNA. The sample includes about 140,000 clones, with 80% to 90% observed a single time. The top ten hold roughly 3.4% of the sample.

Between the V and J ends, shortened by 2 bases and 2 bases respectively, the junction contains 8 bases. The CDR3 holds 14 amino acids from the cysteine to the phenylalanine. Left in the record is the CDR3 DNA by itself, 42 bases read in frame from the first base. CDR1 and CDR2 are read off the germline V gene as SGHDT and YYEEEE. Study-wide conclusions, independent of this receptor: How much clinical and demographic metadata was included differed by source and by participant, and the metadata was provided uncurated.

As to this clone: Its antigen has not been determined. No much larger clone exists at a distance of one base, and base qualities are not known.

Participants in the prospective study were aged about 18 to 95 years, lived in about two dozen United States geographic areas, and enrolled through a virtual design. In the prospective study, participants were assigned to cohorts based on the clinical history participants reported in a screening survey and a study questionnaire. Each participant in the prospective study had whole blood, serum and a nasopharyngeal or oropharyngeal swab collected by mobile phlebotomists. Prospective study participants could optionally give additional blood draws and questionnaires over an approximately 2-month period. Before DNA extraction, prospective study blood samples were shipped either frozen or at room temperature.

Sequencing input: PBMCs or T cells enriched from blood (not recorded which). The TCR comes from a woman in her forties or fifties with acute COVID-19. The chain is encoded by TRBV5-6 joined to TRBJ2-1; there is no confident call for the D gene. The CDR3 amino acid sequence is: CASSFSATYNEQFF. Read as DNA, the sequence is TGTGCCAGCAGCTTTTCAGCGACCTACAATGAGCAGTTCTTC.